These 28 T cell receptor beta chains originate from one sample sequenced in a study of shared clonotypes between healthy human individuals. Only in-frame clones appear in the TCRdb table, and some are missing; sequencing was by immunoSEQ multiplex PCR. The sample records approximately 2,000,000 clones, 85% to 95% being singletons. The sequenced sample was naive CD4+ T cells from PBMCs. The subset denotes: CD45RA+ positively selected. The source is a man between 18 and 35 years old in good health. Some clones in this sample may be carry-over from other donors' samples.

This chain connects TRBV15 to TRBJ1-2; the D is unclear. V lost 0 bases, J lost 3 bases, and 11 bases lay in between. This CDR3 has 15 amino acids. Per the germline V gene, CDR1 is LNHNV and CDR2 is YYDKDF (reference sequence). Here the CDR3 reads CATSREMGSYYGYTF. CDR3 sequence (DNA): TGTGCCACCAGCAGAGAGATGGGGAGTTACTATGGCTACACCTTC. Looking up the rest from reference TRBV15 and TRBJ1-2 gives the full variable domain: DAMVIQNPRYQVTQFGKPVTLSCSQTLNHNVMYWYQQKSSQAPKLLFHYYDKDFNNEADTPDNFQSRRPNTSFCFLDIRSPGLGDTAMYLCATSREMGSYYGYTFGSGTRLTVV.

The chain is built from TRBV28 and TRBJ1-2; D is undetermined. The CDR3 contains 11 residues. The V end lost 5 bases, the J end lost 5 bases, and 6 bases lay between the germline ends. CDR1 is MDHEN and CDR2 is SYDVKM in the germline V gene. The CDR3 bases are TGTGCCAGCAGTGGGGATTATGGCTACACCTTC. Encoded protein: CASSGDYGYTF.

V gene TRBV15 combines with J gene TRBJ1-1; 12 bases map to TRBD1. Unmatched junction bases numbered 6, after V lost 5 bases and J lost 5 bases. The CDR3 has 15 residues. The germline CDR1 and CDR2 sequences are LNHNV and YYDKDF (reference sequence). The CDR3 nucleotides read TGTGCCACCAGCGCCTGGGACAGGGGGCAAACTGAAGCTTTCTTT. Protein sequence: CATSAWDRGQTEAFF. The full variable domain, with the rest looked up from reference TRBV15 and TRBJ1-1, is DAMVIQNPRYQVTQFGKPVTLSCSQTLNHNVMYWYQQKSSQAPKLLFHYYDKDFNNEADTPDNFQSRRPNTSFCFLDIRSPGLGDTAMYLCATSAWDRGQTEAFFGQGTRLTVV.

The chain employs TRBV28 and TRBJ2-1; D may match TRBD1 or TRBD2 (5 bases each). Germline CDR1 is MDHEN and CDR2 is SYDVKM. Trimming left V 8 bases short and J 7 bases short, with 27 bases between. The CDR3 covers 17 residues. The CDR3 spells CASLSRSRGPAANEQFF. The CDR3 DNA reads TGTGCCAGCCTAAGTCGATCTCGGGGCCCCGCTGCGAATGAGCAGTTCTTC.

Only one count was recorded for this clone. J is TRBJ1-5 and V is TRBV7-2; D not certain. V shed 1 base and J shed 1 base, with 5 bases lying between them. The length of the CDR3 is 14 residues. Germline V gene sequence: CDR1 SGHTA, CDR2 FQGNSA. The CDR3 DNA follows: TGTGCCAGCAGCTTAGTAAGGAGCAATCAGCCCCAGCATTTT. Translation gives CASSLVRSNQPQHF.

The chain has TRBV19 and TRBJ2-7; weak D call: TRBD2 (6 bases). CDR1 LNHDA and CDR2 SQIVND come from the germline V gene (reference sequence). Deletions cut 3 bases from V and 0 bases from J, with 12 bases between. The CDR3 is made up of 15 amino acids. CDR3 in amino acids: CASSIRDGSSYEQYF. Here the CDR3 DNA reads TGTGCCAGTAGTATCCGGGACGGGAGCTCCTACGAGCAGTACTTC.

This clone has a single count. The chain is built from TRBV6-1 and TRBJ1-3, with TRBD1 matching 9 bases. The CDR3 is 15 residues long. Unmatched junction bases numbered 7, after V lost 7 bases and J lost 3 bases. CDR1 MNHNS and CDR2 SASEGT come from the germline V gene. The CDR3 region has the DNA TGTGCCAGCAACCGACAGGGGGTCCGTGGAAACACCATATATTTT. Its translation: CASNRQGVRGNTIYF.

The chain is built from TRBV28 and TRBJ2-1; 8 positions agree with TRBD2. The V segment lost 7 bases and the J segment 3 bases; nucleotides outside the gene matches: 8. This CDR3 region has 15 residues. Germline V CDR1 and CDR2: MDHEN, SYDVKM. The CDR3 spells CASIAGQGHYNEQFF. The CDR3 coding sequence is TGTGCCAGCATAGCGGGGCAGGGGCACTACAATGAGCAGTTCTTC.

The J gene is TRBJ2-6, the V gene TRBV18; D is unclear. Trimming removed 3 bases from V and 4 bases from J, with 19 bases in between. CDR3 length: 18 residues. Germline V lookup: CDR1 KGHSH, CDR2 LQKENI. CDR3 loop: CASSPRLKAVEGANVLTF. In DNA form, the CDR3 reads TGTGCCAGCTCACCCCGTTTGAAGGCCGTCGAGGGGGCCAACGTCCTGACTTTC.

The chain joins TRBV5-1 to TRBJ1-1, with D perhaps matching TRBD1 (6 bases). The V gene lost 4 bases and the J gene lost 5 bases, with 12 bases spanning the gap. Germline CDR1 SGHRS, CDR2 YFSETQ. The CDR3 has 13 amino acids. The CDR3 spells CASSPHRDTEAFF. Here the CDR3 DNA reads TGCGCCAGCAGCCCCCACAGGGATACTGAAGCTTTCTTT.

The genes are TRBV28 and TRBJ2-1; 11 bases are shared with TRBD2. CDR1 MDHEN and CDR2 SYDVKM come from the germline V gene. The J segment lost 8 bases and the V segment lost 4 bases, leaving 7 bases of the junction unmatched. The CDR3 covers 15 residues. The CDR3 region is CASSSPGLAEDEQFF. CDR3 DNA sequence: TGTGCCAGCAGTTCACCGGGACTAGCGGAAGATGAGCAGTTCTTC.

The chain combines TRBV6-6 with TRBJ1-5, with D unclear. The V end lost 5 bases, the J end lost 6 bases, and 2 bases lay between the germline ends. The CDR3 runs 10 residues. Germline V gene lookup returns CDR1 MNHNY and CDR2 SVGAGI (reference sequence). The CDR3 spells CASSTQPQHF. The DNA for the CDR3 is TGTGCCAGCAGTACTCAGCCCCAGCATTTT.

The V gene is TRBV7-9, the J gene TRBJ2-7; tentative D call: TRBD1 (5 bases). Deletions cut 5 bases from V and 2 bases from J, with 10 bases between. The CDR3 runs to 13 residues. Germline loops: CDR1 SEHNR, CDR2 FQNEAQ (reference sequence). The CDR3 region has the DNA TGTGCCAGCAGCCCCCGGACACCCTACGAGCAGTACTTC. Amino acids: CASSPRTPYEQYF.

The chain uses TRBV7-3 and TRBJ2-6, with D possibly matching TRBD1 (5 bases). Between the trimmed V and J ends, which lost 1 base and 0 bases, there was a span of 13 bases. Germline lookup yields CDR1 SGHTA and CDR2 FQGTGA. The CDR3 is 18 residues long. CDR3 protein: CASSLIGRAGSGANVLTF. Written as DNA, the CDR3 is TGTGCCAGCAGCTTAATCGGCAGGGCCGGCTCTGGGGCCAACGTCCTGACTTTC.

The J gene is TRBJ2-1, the V gene TRBV19; 8 nucleotides align to TRBD2. The CDR3 extends over 14 amino acids. Losses at the gene ends were 7 bases for V and 8 bases for J; bases not matched to a gene: 10. Germline CDR1 reads LNHDA; CDR2 reads SQIVND (reference sequence). The CDR3 coding sequence is TGTGCCAGTAACAAAGCGGGAGCTTGGGATGAGCAGTTCTTC. This translates into CASNKAGAWDEQFF.

The rearrangement joins TRBV9 to TRBJ2-5; D is possibly TRBD1 (5 bases). Germline CDR1 is SGDLS and CDR2 is YYNGEE. V was cut by 4 bases and J by 5 bases, with 18 bases left in between. The CDR3 is 15 residues long. The CDR3 bases are TGTGCCAGCAGCATGCGACCGAACCCAGGGGAGACCCAGTACTTC. Residues: CASSMRPNPGETQYF.

The chain employs TRBV7-9 and TRBJ2-1; TRBD1 might be the D (5 bases). This CDR3 comprises 16 residues. Per the germline V gene, CDR1 is SEHNR and CDR2 is FQNEAQ (reference sequence). V gave up 4 bases and J gave up 8 bases, with 21 bases separating them. The CDR3 reads CASSSWGSLTYHEQFF. Here the CDR3 DNA reads TGTGCCAGCAGCTCCTGGGGCTCTTTAACTTATCATGAGCAGTTCTTC.

V and J are TRBV5-4 and TRBJ1-3, with a weak D call TRBD1 (6 bases). Trimming left V 1 base short and J 2 bases short, with 13 bases between. This CDR3 has 16 amino acids. In germline, CDR1 is SGHNT, CDR2 YYREEE (reference sequence). CDR3 DNA sequence: TGTGCCAGCAGCTTGAGTCAGGGGTTGGCTGGAAACACCATATATTTT. It codes for CASSLSQGLAGNTIYF.

CDR3 coding DNA: TGTGCCAGCAGCCCGGACGGGAACAGAGCAGATACGCAGTATTTT. Its translation is CASSPDGNRADTQYF. The chain combines TRBV7-2 with TRBJ2-3; D perhaps matches TRBD2 (5 bases). CDR3 length: 15 residues. Germline V CDR1 and CDR2: SGHTA, FQGNSA. V was trimmed by 5 bases and J by 4 bases, leaving 16 bases between them.

This chain connects TRBV9 to TRBJ1-4; perhaps TRBD1 as D (6 bases). Germline V lookup: CDR1 SGDLS, CDR2 YYNGEE. Trimming cost V 0 bases and J 8 bases, with 14 bases left between them. CDR3 length: 15 residues. The CDR3 region has the DNA TGTGCCAGCAGCGTAGCTCTGGGGGCGGGGGAAAAACTGTTTTTT. It yields the protein CASSVALGAGEKLFF.

The chain recombines TRBV28 with TRBJ2-6; 8 bases align to TRBD1. The germline V gene encodes CDR1 MDHEN and CDR2 SYDVKM. V trimming: 11 bases; J trimming: 2 bases; junction bases outside the gene matches: 8. The CDR3 runs to 15 residues. The CDR3 nucleotides read TGTGCCGGAGGGACAGGAGGGGCTGGGGCCAACGTCCTGACTTTC. It translates to CAGGTGGAGANVLTF.

Note on this clone: At one boundary the junction diverges from the germline segment, which might be a read error. For the CDR3, the DNA is TGTGCCAGCAGCTCCGCGAGGGGGGCCGACGCCCACTTC. The encoded protein is CASSSARGADAHF. The genes are TRBV7-9 and TRBJ1-2; possibly TRBD1 for D (6 bases). The CDR3 spans 13 residues. Germline V gene sequence: CDR1 SEHNR, CDR2 FQNEAQ (reference sequence).

This clone was observed once. The gene calls are TRBV5-1 and TRBJ1-1, with a weak D call TRBD1 (5 bases). Trimming cost V 0 bases and J 6 bases, with 15 bases left between them. Germline V gene sequence: CDR1 SGHRS, CDR2 YFSETQ. The CDR3 is 15 residues long. As DNA, the CDR3 is TGCGCCAGCAGCTTGGAGGCAGGGAAGTCAGCTGAAGCTTTCTTT. It codes for CASSLEAGKSAEAFF.

This CDR3 reads CASSGPTGTTYNEQFF. CDR3 coding DNA: TGTGCCAGCAGCGGACCCACCGGGACTACGTACAATGAGCAGTTCTTC. The chain couples TRBV13 to TRBJ2-1; 7 nucleotides line up with TRBD2. Germline lookup yields CDR1 PRHDT and CDR2 FYEKMQ (reference sequence). There are 16 residues in the CDR3. After removal of 5 bases from V and 4 bases from J, the junction contained 11 bases not matched to a gene.

V is TRBV2 and J is TRBJ1-2; TRBD1 agrees at 7 bases. This CDR3 contains 14 residues. Germline V gene lookup returns CDR1 SNHLY and CDR2 FYNNEI. The junction had 6 bases not matched to a gene; V was cut back by 4 bases and J by 4 bases. The CDR3 nucleotides are TGTGCCAGCAGTGTAAGGGACAGCCCCTATGGCTACACCTTC. This encodes CASSVRDSPYGYTF. The full variable domain, completed using reference TRBV2 and TRBJ1-2, is EPEVTQTPSHQVTQMGQEVILRCVPISNHLYFYWYRQILGQKVEFLVSFYNNEISEKSEIFDDQFSVERPDGSNFTLKIRSTKLEDSAMYFCASSVRDSPYGYTFGSGTRLTVV.

V and J are TRBV28 and TRBJ1-5; 7 nucleotides align to TRBD1. Germline CDR1 reads MDHEN; CDR2 reads SYDVKM. The V gene end was trimmed by 3 bases and the J gene end by 0 bases; junction bases not matched to a gene: 5. The CDR3 has 16 residues. The CDR3 DNA is TGTGCCAGCAGTTTGGGGGACAGCTATAGCAATCAGCCCCAGCATTTT. Encoded protein: CASSLGDSYSNQPQHF.

This chain connects TRBV4-2 to TRBJ1-3; D is possibly TRBD1 (5 bases). CDR3 size: 17 residues. The germline V and J ends were trimmed by 1 base and 3 bases, with 16 bases remaining between them. Germline CDR1 reads LGHNA; CDR2 reads YNFKEQ. In nucleotides, the CDR3 is TGTGCCAGCAGCCAAGCCGGAAGGCAGGGTTATGGAAACACCATATATTTT. Its translation is CASSQAGRQGYGNTIYF.

The V call is TRBV29-1, the J call TRBJ1-1; D is perhaps TRBD1 (5 bases). The CDR3 loop spans 13 amino acids. Germline CDR1 is SQVTM and CDR2 is ANQGSEA. V lost 1 base and J lost 5, with 11 bases in between. Here the CDR3 reads CSVEGSGRTEAFF. The CDR3 DNA reads as TGCAGCGTTGAAGGTTCAGGGCGGACTGAAGCTTTCTTT.